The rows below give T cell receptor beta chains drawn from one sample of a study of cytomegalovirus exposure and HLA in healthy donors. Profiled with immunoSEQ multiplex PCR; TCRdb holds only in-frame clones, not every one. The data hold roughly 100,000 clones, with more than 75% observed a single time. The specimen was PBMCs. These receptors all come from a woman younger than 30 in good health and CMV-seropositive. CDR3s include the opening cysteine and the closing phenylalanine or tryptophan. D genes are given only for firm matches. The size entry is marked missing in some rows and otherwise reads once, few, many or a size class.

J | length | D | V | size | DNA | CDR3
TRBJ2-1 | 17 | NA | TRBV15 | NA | TGTGCCACCAGCAAGACACAGGGATGGGGTCCCTACAATGAGCAGTTCTTC | CATSKTQGWGPYNEQFF
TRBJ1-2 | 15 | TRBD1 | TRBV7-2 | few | TGTGCCAGCAGCTACGGGCGGGGACAGCACTATGGCTACACCTTC | CASSYGRGQHYGYTF
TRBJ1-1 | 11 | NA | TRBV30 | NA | TGTGCGTCCTTTAGGAACACTGAAGCTTTCTTT | CASFRNTEAFF
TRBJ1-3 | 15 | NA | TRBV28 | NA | TGTGCCAGCAGCCCGGGGTGGAACTCTGGAAACACCATATATTTT | CASSPGWNSGNTIYF
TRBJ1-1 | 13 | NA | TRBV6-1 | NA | TGTGCCAGCAGTACAGGGACCTACACTGAAGCTTTCTTT | CASSTGTYTEAFF
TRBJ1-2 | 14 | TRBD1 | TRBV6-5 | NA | TGTGCCAGCAGGCGCGGACAGGGCAGCTATGGCTACACCTTC | CASRRGQGSYGYTF
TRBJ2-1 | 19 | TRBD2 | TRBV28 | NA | TGTGCCAGCAGTCCAACACCGGGACTAGCGGGAGGTTACTACAATGAGCAGTTCTTC | CASSPTPGLAGGYYNEQFF
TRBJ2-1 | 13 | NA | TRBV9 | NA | TGTGCCAGCAGCGAGGGGAATTACAATGAGCAGTTCTTC | CASSEGNYNEQFF
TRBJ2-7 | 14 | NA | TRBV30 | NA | TGTGCCTGGAGCCTGAATCGACAGGCCTACGAGCAGTACTTC | CAWSLNRQAYEQYF
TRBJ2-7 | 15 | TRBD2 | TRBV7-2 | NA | TGTGCCAGCAGCTACGGACTAGCGGGAATCTACGAGCAGTACTTC | CASSYGLAGIYEQYF